The T cell receptor beta chain under discussion was sequenced for a study of early T cells in non-severe SARS-CoV-2 infection. About the study: Bulk RNA from unsorted whole blood was sequenced; chains were unpaired.

This clonotype was found many times. Unique molecular identifiers (one per individual cDNA molecule) were attached. TCRdb re-derived calls from the 5' RACE reads in MiXCR, one entry per CDR3 protein. Of 40,000 or so distinct CDR3 sequences listed, 5.8% are singletons. V was cut by 5 bases and J by 4 bases, with 9 bases left in between. The CDR3 contains 13 residues. Sequencing input: whole blood. The sequence derives from an adult who was a healthcare worker with PCR-confirmed SARS-CoV-2 infection or an uninfected control (not recorded which). The chain employs TRBV12-3 or TRBV12-4 and TRBJ1-5, with D uncertain. DNA of the CDR3: TGTGCCAGCAGTCCCTGGGGTAATCAGCCCCAGCATTTT. It is translated as CASSPWGNQPQHF.